This passage covers 31 T cell receptor beta chains from one sample sequenced in a study of blood T cell repertoires in COVID-19. Assay used: immunoSEQ multiplex PCR; TCRdb lists only in-frame clones, some missing. The table records tens of thousands of clones, around 90% of them present only once. Specimen: peripheral blood. The receptors stem from a man aged 50 to 59 with active COVID-19.

CDR3 sequence reads: CASSVQQVNSPLHF. DNA of the CDR3: TGTGCCAGCAGCGTACAGCAGGTTAATTCACCCCTCCACTTT. This rearrangement joins TRBV9 to TRBJ1-6; unclear D gene. Germline V gene data show CDR1 as SGDLS and CDR2 as YYNGEE. V lost 1 base and J 6 bases, leaving 8 bases between the germline ends. The CDR3 sequence is 14 residues long. Using reference TRBV9 and TRBJ1-6 for the parts outside the CDR3, the full variable domain is DSGVTQTPKHLITATGQRVTLRCSPRSGDLSVYWYQQSLDQGLQFLIQYYNGEERAKGNILERFSAQQFPDLHSELNLSSLELGDSALYFCASSVQQVNSPLHFGNGTRLTVT.

The chain uses TRBV11-2 and TRBJ1-6; D gene ambiguous. The germline CDR1 and CDR2 sequences are SGHAT and FQNNGV. With 1 base removed from V and 3 bases from J, the gap between germline ends came to 10 bases. CDR3 length: 16 amino acids. CDR3 sequence: CASSLVLGSYNSPLHF. CDR3 nucleotides: TGTGCCAGCAGCTTAGTTTTGGGGAGCTATAATTCACCCCTCCACTTT.

The V gene is TRBV5-1, the J gene TRBJ1-3; D may be TRBD1 (5 bases). The germline V gene has CDR1 SGHRS and CDR2 YFSETQ. Trimming removed 3 bases at V and 1 base at J, with 20 bases between. This CDR3 contains 18 residues. The CDR3: CASSYSTAPGLSGNTIYF. The DNA of the CDR3 is TGCGCCAGCAGCTATTCGACAGCGCCCGGGTTGTCTGGAAACACCATATATTTT.

The chain has TRBV28 and TRBJ1-5; perhaps TRBD1 as D (6 bases). Germline CDR1 and CDR2: MDHEN and SYDVKM. The CDR3 extends over 18 amino acids. V shed 2 bases and J shed 0 bases, with 17 bases lying between them. The CDR3 loop reads CASSLARGYSLSNQPQHF. For the CDR3, the DNA is TGTGCCAGCAGTTTAGCCAGGGGTTATTCCCTTAGCAATCAGCCCCAGCATTTT.

The rearrangement uses TRBV2 and TRBJ1-6, with TRBD1 as a possible D gene (5 bases). Per germline, CDR1 SNHLY and CDR2 FYNNEI. This CDR3 is built from 14 residues. Trimming took 7 bases from V and 14 from J, leaving 21 bases between them. The CDR3 nucleotides read TGTGCCAGCACCGTGAGACAGTCCGATGGGTCCCTCCACTTT. Its protein product is CASTVRQSDGSLHF. Full variable domain (missing parts from reference TRBV2 and TRBJ1-6): EPEVTQTPSHQVTQMGQEVILRCVPISNHLYFYWYRQILGQKVEFLVSFYNNEISEKSEIFDDQFSVERPDGSNFTLKIRSTKLEDSAMYFCASTVRQSDGSLHFGNGTRLTVT.

In its sample, this clone was seen once. This chain joins TRBV9 and TRBJ2-2; D is uncertain. The germline V gene has CDR1 SGDLS and CDR2 YYNGEE. Trimming took 5 bases from V and 5 from J, leaving 7 bases between them. CDR3 size: 12 residues. The CDR3 sequence: CASRPTTGELFF. In DNA form, the CDR3 reads TGTGCCAGCAGGCCGACAACCGGGGAGCTGTTTTTT.

The chain employs TRBV3-1 (or the pseudogene TRBV3-2) and TRBJ2-7; tentatively, D is TRBD2 (5 bases). This CDR3 comprises 13 residues. Trimming cost V 4 bases and J 2 bases, with 9 bases left between them. CDR1 is LGHDT and CDR2 is YNNKEL in the germline V gene (reference sequence). CDR3 region: CASSPTGAYEQYF. The CDR3 region has the DNA TGTGCCAGCAGCCCCACCGGGGCCTACGAGCAGTACTTC.

This chain uses TRBV6-5 with TRBJ2-7; TRBD1 aligns across 7 bases. Germline CDR1 MNHEY, CDR2 SVGAGI. This CDR3 spans 14 amino acids. After removal of 7 bases from V and 3 bases from J, the junction contained 9 bases not matched to a gene. The CDR3: CASTRQGIGYEQYF. DNA of the CDR3: TGTGCCAGCACCCGACAGGGTATAGGCTACGAGCAGTACTTC.

The gene calls are TRBV27 and TRBJ1-2; D perhaps matches TRBD1 (6 bases). This CDR3 is 14 amino acids long. The germline V gene encodes CDR1 MNHEY and CDR2 SMNVEV (reference sequence). V was shortened by 5 bases and J by 7 bases, with 17 bases between the two germline ends. The CDR3 region is CASSKGVDLAGYTF. In nucleotides, the CDR3 is TGTGCCAGCAGTAAGGGGGTAGATTTGGCTGGCTACACCTTC.

The chain is built from TRBV2 and TRBJ2-7; 10 bases align to TRBD1. Unmatched junction bases numbered 11, after V lost 8 bases and J lost 7 bases. This CDR3 has 14 residues. Germline assignment: CDR1 SNHLY and CDR2 FYNNEI. CDR3 coding DNA: TGTGCCAGCTCTCAGAGACAGGGGGCGTATGAGCAGTACTTC. Its protein product is CASSQRQGAYEQYF. Full variable domain (outside the CDR3, taken from reference TRBV2 and TRBJ2-7): EPEVTQTPSHQVTQMGQEVILRCVPISNHLYFYWYRQILGQKVEFLVSFYNNEISEKSEIFDDQFSVERPDGSNFTLKIRSTKLEDSAMYFCASSQRQGAYEQYFGPGTRLTVT.

This chain uses TRBV6-5 with TRBJ2-2; D perhaps matches TRBD1 (5 bases). The CDR3 has 15 amino acids. The germline V gene encodes CDR1 MNHEY and CDR2 SVGAGI. With 7 bases removed from V and 3 bases from J, the gap between germline ends came to 15 bases. The CDR3, as DNA: TGTGCCAGCACCTCAGGGATTTGGGACACCGGGGAGCTGTTTTTT. It codes for CASTSGIWDTGELFF.

The chain combines TRBV6-5 with TRBJ2-1; perhaps TRBD1 as D (5 bases). Germline CDR1 and CDR2: MNHEY and SVGAGI. The V gene lost 5 bases and the J gene lost 9 bases, with 8 bases spanning the gap. This CDR3 region has 11 residues. The CDR3 DNA is TGTGCCAGCAGTCAGGGATTTGAGCAGTTCTTC. It specifies CASSQGFEQFF.

Note on this clone: The CDR3 ends on some other residue instead of the conserved phenylalanine or tryptophan, so this is likely a read error. The limits of the CDR3 on the DNA are not certain, so only TCRdb's listed CDR3 is given. The rearrangement links TRBV5-3 to TRBJ2-7; the table's D call, TRBD2, has no DNA check behind it. TRBV5-3 is given ORF status, its function remaining uncertain. The CDR3 contains 14 residues when both ends are counted. The CDR3 protein is CARRAASGGDMGIL.

This chain connects TRBV5-1 to TRBJ2-5; TRBD2 agrees at 9 bases. The CDR3 extends over 15 amino acids. The germline V gene encodes CDR1 SGHRS and CDR2 YFSETQ. Germline trimming cut 9 bases from V and 2 bases from J; bases unmatched to any gene: 11. CDR3 amino acids: CATSLSGGPQETQYF. Here the CDR3 DNA reads TGCGCCACCTCGCTCAGCGGGGGGCCTCAAGAGACCCAGTACTTC. The full variable domain, its missing parts supplied by reference TRBV5-1 and TRBJ2-5, is KAGVTQTPRYLIKTRGQQVTLSCSPISGHRSVSWYQQTPGQGLQFLFEYFSETQRNKGNFPGRFSGRQFSNSRSEMNVSTLELGDSALYLCATSLSGGPQETQYFGPGTRLLVL.

The chain couples TRBV7-3 to TRBJ1-3, with D possibly matching TRBD1 (6 bases). The CDR3 sequence is 19 residues long. Germline V gene data show CDR1 as SGHTA and CDR2 as FQGTGA. Trimming shortened V by 1 base and J by 0 bases, and 19 bases separated the two germline ends. The CDR3 region has the DNA TGTGCCAGCAGCTTAAAATCGCCAGGGGAAGCGAGCTCTGGAAACACCATATATTTT. Its protein product is CASSLKSPGEASSGNTIYF.

The chain recombines TRBV15 with TRBJ1-1; 8 bases are a match to TRBD1. This CDR3 is 14 amino acids long. The V gene's germline CDR1 is LNHNV and CDR2 YYDKDF (reference sequence). The V segment lost 3 bases and the J segment 8 bases; nucleotides outside the gene matches: 8. CDR3 nucleotide sequence: TGTGCCACCAGCAGCGTCTCCGGGACAGGAGAAGCTTTCTTT. Its translation is CATSSVSGTGEAFF.

For the CDR3, the DNA is TGTGCCAGCAGCCAGAGACAGGCGACGAACACCGGGGAGCTGTTTTTT. Translated: CASSQRQATNTGELFF. V is TRBV3-1 (or the pseudogene TRBV3-2) and J is TRBJ2-2; maybe TRBD1 (6 bases). This CDR3 has 16 amino acids. The V gene's germline CDR1 is LGHDT and CDR2 YNNKEL (reference sequence). The germline V and J ends were trimmed by 3 bases and 0 bases, with 11 bases remaining between them.

The chain joins TRBV6-5 to TRBJ1-6, with unresolved D. The CDR3 covers 12 residues. In germline, CDR1 is MNHEY, CDR2 SVGAGI. Trimming removed 6 bases from V and 7 bases from J, with 7 bases in between. The CDR3 sequence: CASRRGNSPLHF. For the CDR3, the DNA is TGTGCCAGCAGGCGAGGGAATTCACCCCTCCACTTT.

This clone appeared once. V usage is TRBV10-3 and J usage is TRBJ1-5; D is possibly TRBD1 (5 bases). Germline lookup yields CDR1 ENHRY and CDR2 SYGVKD. CDR3 length equals 15 residues. V lost 0 bases, J lost 3 bases, and 9 bases lay in between. The CDR3 loop is CAISESGRDNQPQHF. The CDR3, as DNA: TGTGCCATCAGTGAGTCGGGCAGGGACAATCAGCCCCAGCATTTT.

This clone was observed a single time. The chain joins TRBV10-3 to TRBJ1-2; the match to TRBD1 covers 8 bases. Unmatched junction bases numbered 8, after V lost 6 bases and J lost 2 bases. This CDR3 contains 15 residues. Germline CDR1 and CDR2: ENHRY and SYGVKD. CDR3 residues: CAIRSTGALNYGYTF. In DNA form, the CDR3 reads TGTGCCATCAGGTCGACAGGGGCCCTAAACTATGGCTACACCTTC.

V is TRBV6-6 and J is TRBJ1-1; TRBD1 matches 11 bases. The CDR3 consists of 16 residues. Germline loops: CDR1 MNHNY, CDR2 SVGAGI (reference sequence). V lost 5 bases and J lost 1; bases outside the gene matches: 6. CDR3 bases: TGTGCCAGCAGTACCGGACAGGGGGCTCAGAACACTGAAGCTTTCTTT. Its protein product is CASSTGQGAQNTEAFF.

V and J are TRBV2 and TRBJ1-6, with 11 bases lining up with TRBD1. Germline V gene data show CDR1 as SNHLY and CDR2 as FYNNEI. The CDR3 is 18 residues long. V shed 3 bases, J shed 5 bases, and the junction held 9 bases outside the gene matches. CDR3 sequence reads: CASSDRGQGAINNSPLHF. The CDR3 DNA follows: TGTGCCAGCAGTGACCGCGGACAGGGGGCGATAAATAATTCACCCCTCCACTTT.

The chain recombines TRBV6-2 or TRBV6-3 with TRBJ2-5; 8 bases match TRBD2. The CDR3 loop spans 16 amino acids. V dropped 5 bases and J dropped 4; count of bases not matched to a gene: 12. Germline V gene data show CDR1 as MNHEY and CDR2 as SVGEGT. CDR3: CASSNPQRGLRETQYF. The CDR3 bases are TGTGCCAGCAGTAACCCTCAGCGGGGGCTCAGAGAGACCCAGTACTTC.

The V and J genes are TRBV6-4 and TRBJ1-5; a weak D match, TRBD1 (5 bases). The CDR3 is made up of 13 amino acids. Trimming stripped 9 bases from V and 9 bases from J, with 18 bases between. Looked up from germline, CDR1 is MRHNA and CDR2 is SNTAGT. Written as DNA, the CDR3 is TGTGCCAGTTCTGTCGGTTTGGACACGCCCCAGCATTTT. Its protein is CASSVGLDTPQHF.

The V call is TRBV7-2, the J call TRBJ2-3; D possibly corresponds to TRBD1 (6 bases). This CDR3 contains 15 residues. CDR1 and CDR2 (germline): SGHTA, FQGNSA. V was clipped by 5 bases and J by 5 bases, with 17 bases between them. In DNA form, the CDR3 reads TGTGCCAGCAGCCCCCGAGGGGGACGGGAAGATACGCAGTATTTT. Protein sequence: CASSPRGGREDTQYF.

The sample holds one count of this clone. The rearrangement uses TRBV14 and TRBJ2-3; 7 nucleotides agree with TRBD2. Germline-derived CDR1 and CDR2 are SGHDN and FVKESK. The V and J ends lost 3 bases and 6 bases, in that order; junction bases with no gene match: 6. CDR3 length: 14 amino acids. In nucleotides, the CDR3 is TGTGCCAGCAGCCAGGGGGGGACTGGGGATACGCAGTATTTT. Protein product: CASSQGGTGDTQYF.

V gene TRBV7-2 combines with J gene TRBJ2-3; 7 bases align to TRBD2. Germline V CDR1 and CDR2: SGHTA, FQGNSA. V was pared by 5 bases and J by 4 bases, with 6 bases of the junction left unmatched. This CDR3 has 14 residues. Here the CDR3 reads CASSGAGTPDTQYF. The CDR3 DNA is TGTGCCAGCAGCGGAGCGGGGACGCCAGATACGCAGTATTTT. The whole variable domain, filled in from reference TRBV7-2 and TRBJ2-3, reads GAGVSQSPSNKVTEKGKDVELRCDPISGHTALYWYRQSLGQGLEFLIYFQGNSAPDKSGLPSDRFSAERTGGSVSTLTIQRTQQEDSAVYLCASSGAGTPDTQYFGPGTRLTVL.

The chain employs TRBV3-1 (or the pseudogene TRBV3-2) and TRBJ2-6; D not certain. Germline values: CDR1 LGHDT, CDR2 YNNKEL (reference sequence). Trimming took off 4 bases at V and 0 bases at J, with 7 bases between the two ends. This CDR3 is 15 amino acids long. Here the CDR3 reads CASSPRSSGANVLTF. The CDR3 nucleotides are TGTGCCAGCAGCCCCCGGAGCTCTGGGGCCAACGTCCTGACTTTC.

This clone showed up just once. The rearrangement links TRBV4-1 to TRBJ2-7; possibly TRBD2 for D (6 bases). Trimming took 0 bases from V and 2 from J, leaving 8 bases between them. This CDR3 has 14 amino acids. CDR1 is MGHRA and CDR2 is YSYEKL in the germline V gene. The CDR3: CASSQDPGAYEQYF. DNA of the CDR3: TGCGCCAGCAGCCAAGATCCGGGGGCCTACGAGCAGTACTTC.

The V and J genes are TRBV2 and TRBJ2-2; 10 nucleotides line up with TRBD2. Germline trimming cut 8 bases from V and 4 bases from J; bases unmatched to any gene: 1. The CDR3 totals 13 residues. Germline V CDR1 and CDR2: SNHLY, FYNNEI. The CDR3 DNA reads as TGTGCCAGCGCTAGCGGGGGCACCGGGGAGCTGTTTTTT. This codes for CASASGGTGELFF.

CDR3: CATSGPGTSGPPLNTGELFF. The CDR3, as DNA: TGTGCCACCAGTGGTCCCGGGACTAGCGGACCCCCACTGAACACCGGGGAGCTGTTTTTT. V is TRBV24-1 and J is TRBJ2-2; 11 bases line up with TRBD2. The length of the CDR3 is 20 residues. Germline V gene lookup returns CDR1 KGHDR and CDR2 SFDVKD. With V trimmed by 5 bases and J by 1 base, 14 bases remained unmatched.